This TCR beta chain was sequenced for a study of shared clonotypes between healthy human individuals. The germline V gene has CDR1 SGHVS and CDR2 FNYEAQ. The CDR3 has 16 amino acids. The V gene end was trimmed by 7 bases and the J gene end by 5 bases; junction bases not matched to a gene: 11. This clone was detected a few times. The assay was immunoSEQ multiplex PCR, and TCRdb's table has in-frame clones only and misses some. This sample has around 1 million clones, with approximately 76% found just once. This receptor was taken from a young man in good health. Sequences were obtained from memory CD4+ T cells sorted from blood. The subset is: CD45RA-negative fraction. The V and J genes are TRBV7-6 and TRBJ2-1; 10 bases are a match to TRBD2. The CDR3 is CASTLSSLAGDNEQFF. CDR3 bases: TGTGCCAGCACCCTTAGCTCTCTAGCGGGGGACAATGAGCAGTTCTTC.